This T cell receptor (beta chain) was obtained from a study of Graves' ophthalmopathy and Graves' hyperthyroidism. The authors amplified TCR beta CDR3 regions, and they did so from RNA transcripts for repertoire sequencing. Following a first-round RT-PCR that used HTBI primers, a second-round multiplex PCR was carried out. In TCRdb, the multiplex PCR reads were re-called with MiXCR into one record per CDR3 protein. The table records under 200,000 distinct CDR3 sequences, around two fifths of them present only once. Study outcomes and limitations: Also, most clonotypes expanded in the thyroid above 0.001 frequency appeared in blood.

The germline CDR1 and CDR2 sequences are MNHNS and SASEGT. V gave up 2 bases and J gave up 4 bases, with 19 bases separating them. This CDR3 has 17 amino acids. This clonotype was recorded many times. Its antigen is not known. This chain joins TRBV6-1 and TRBJ2-3; no clear D. The sequenced sample was peripheral blood. The receptor's source is a woman aged 40 to 55 with Graves' ophthalmopathy. CDR3 in amino acids: CASSESGQLGLPDTQYF. The CDR3 region has the DNA TGTGCCAGCAGTGAAAGTGGGCAACTCGGGCTGCCAGATACGCAGTATTTT.